This TCR beta chain stems from a study of blood T cell repertoires in COVID-19. Overall study: Samples of COVID-19 (acute and convalescent) were obtained from the United States, Italy and Spain. PBMCs, B-cell-depleted T cells, or T cells provided the cDNA or gDNA that made up the material.

TCRdb's table, derived via immunoSEQ multiplex PCR, lists solely in-frame clones and lacks some. The sample contains 120,000 to 150,000 clones, approximately 83% of which appear only once. The length of the CDR3 is 18 residues. J was trimmed by 5 bases and V by 0 bases; bases with no gene match: 14. The germline CDR1 and CDR2 sequences are SGDLS and YYNGEE. This TCR was sampled from a woman aged 60 to 75 with COVID-19, enrolled during active disease. The chain is built from TRBV9 and TRBJ1-2; 9 bases map to TRBD1. Input material: peripheral blood. The CDR3 coding sequence is TGTGCCAGCAGCGTAGGGACAGGGGCGAACTTTTGGGGTTATGGCTACACCTTC. Translation gives CASSVGTGANFWGYGYTF.